This T cell receptor beta chain came from a study of shared clonotypes between healthy human individuals. Original handling: Junction-only sequences without quality scores came from ImmunoSEQ, so filtering differed. Clones were read by immunoSEQ multiplex PCR, and TCRdb kept only the in-frame ones, dropping some. V and J calls and clone size are as listed in that table; D and trimming were resolved from the DNA. Counted here are 2 million to 2.5 million clones, approximately 94% occurring once; the ten biggest clones make up more than 0.35%. About this clone itself: Its specificity is unknown.

General study findings and limits: Compared with clonotypes that all four donors shared, non-shared clonotypes had lower generation probabilities. On the whole, naive subsets had larger estimated richness than memory subsets had.

Partitioning of CD4+ cells yielded a CD45RA+ naive subset and a CD45RA-negative memory subset. The TCR sequence derives from a man in his late teens or twenties in good health. Some clones in this sample may be carry-over from other donors' samples. The sequenced sample was naive CD4+ T cells from PBMCs. Subset indicated: CD45RA+ positively selected.

The CDR3 loop is CASSDSGTSNYNEQFF. The CDR3 DNA sequence: TGTGCCAGCAGCGATTCCGGGACTAGCAACTACAATGAGCAGTTCTTC. The V call is TRBV5-6, the J call TRBJ2-1, with 9 bases matching TRBD2. This CDR3 comprises 16 residues. V was pared by 4 bases and J by 3 bases, with 8 bases of the junction left unmatched. In germline, CDR1 is SGHDT, CDR2 YYEEEE. Complete variable domain (other parts from reference TRBV5-6 and TRBJ2-1): DAGVTQSPTHLIKTRGQQVTLRCSPKSGHDTVSWYQQALGQGPQFIFQYYEEEERQRGNFPDRFSGHQFPNYSSELNVNALLLGDSALYLCASSDSGTSNYNEQFFGPGTRLTVL.